The rows below give T cell receptor beta chains drawn from one sample of a study of shared clonotypes between healthy human individuals. Clones were read by immunoSEQ multiplex PCR, and TCRdb kept only the in-frame ones, dropping some. The sample includes some 1.4 million clones, around 95% of them seen just once. Source material: naive CD4+ T cells sorted from blood. The receptors derive from a man aged 25-45 years in good health. The CDR3 runs from the conserved cysteine through the conserved F or W. D genes are given only for firm matches. Clone size is not always given. Where it is, it says once, few, many or a class for expanded clones.

abundance,j_gene,d_gene,v_gene,CDR3aa,CDR3nt
.,TRBJ2-5,.,TRBV14,CASSRTLLRETQYF,TGTGCCAGCAGCCGGACCCTACTTAGGGAGACCCAGTACTTC
.,TRBJ2-3,TRBD2,TRBV9,CASSVRAGVTDTQYF,TGTGCCAGCAGCGTAAGGGCGGGAGTCACTGATACGCAGTATTTT
.,TRBJ1-2,.,TRBV28,CASSYAVPYGYTF,TGTGCCAGCAGTTACGCAGTGCCTTATGGCTACACCTTC
.,TRBJ2-7,TRBD2,TRBV4-3,CASSQDPPGRGEQYF,TGCGCCAGCAGCCAAGATCCGCCCGGGAGGGGCGAGCAGTACTTC
.,TRBJ1-2,TRBD1,TRBV5-4,CASSLDPWQGADYGYTF,TGTGCCAGCAGCTTGGACCCTTGGCAGGGGGCGGACTATGGCTACACCTTC
.,TRBJ2-3,.,TRBV5-6,CASSRGISTDTQYF,TGTGCCAGCAGCCGAGGTATCTCCACAGATACGCAGTATTTT
.,TRBJ2-7,.,TRBV18,CASSSIRGSSSYEQYF,TGTGCCAGCTCATCCATCAGAGGGTCCTCTTCCTACGAGCAGTACTTC
few,TRBJ2-7,.,TRBV4-3,CASSQDPTAYEQYF,TGCGCCAGCAGCCAAGATCCAACAGCCTACGAGCAGTACTTC
.,TRBJ2-1,TRBD2,TRBV5-4,CASSGGLAGVDNEQFF,TGTGCCAGCAGCGGGGGACTAGCGGGAGTGGACAATGAGCAGTTCTTC
once,TRBJ1-5,.,TRBV27,CASSHDRTQPQHF,TGTGCCAGCAGTCACGACAGGACTCAGCCCCAGCATTTT
.,TRBJ1-3,.,TRBV25-1,CASSVMRGTIYF,TGTGCCAGCAGTGTAATGCGGGGCACCATATATTTT
.,TRBJ1-2,.,TRBV5-1,CASSLPGTDYGYTF,TGCGCCAGCAGCTTGCCGGGGACGGACTATGGCTACACCTTC
.,TRBJ2-7,.,TRBV27,CASSTGLISYEQYF,TGTGCCAGCAGTACAGGGTTGATATCCTACGAGCAGTACTTC
once,TRBJ2-3,TRBD2,TRBV6-4,CASSDYPGGKNTQYF,TGTGCCAGCAGTGACTACCCGGGAGGCAAAAATACGCAGTATTTT
once,TRBJ2-2,.,TRBV5-1,CASSLGVAGKTGELFF,TGCGCCAGCAGCCTGGGTGTTGCAGGGAAAACCGGGGAGCTGTTTTTT
.,TRBJ2-7,.,TRBV28,CASTPGLEEVEQYF,TGTGCCAGCACCCCGGGGTTGGAGGAAGTCGAGCAGTACTTC
.,TRBJ2-1,.,TRBV7-7,CASSLGLANLNEQFF,TGTGCCAGCAGCTTGGGCCTCGCAAATCTCAATGAGCAGTTCTTC
.,TRBJ2-2,.,TRBV7-8,CASSPLGPSTGELFF,TGTGCCAGCAGCCCACTCGGGCCAAGCACCGGGGAGCTGTTTTTT
.,TRBJ2-5,.,TRBV7-3,CASSSRGKGDLYF,TGTGCCAGCAGCTCGAGGGGAAAGGGGGACCTTTACTTC
.,TRBJ2-7,.,TRBV2,CASNPGSYEQYF,TGTGCCAGCAACCCGGGGTCCTACGAGCAGTACTTC
.,TRBJ1-5,.,TRBV6-1,CASMQGIQPQHF,TGTGCCAGCATGCAGGGCATTCAGCCCCAGCATTTT
.,TRBJ2-2,.,TRBV5-1,CASSWGPRGGAGELFF,TGCGCCAGCAGCTGGGGACCCAGGGGTGGAGCCGGGGAGCTGTTTTTT
.,TRBJ2-2,TRBD2,TRBV7-9,CASSPRLAGNTGELFF,TGTGCCAGCAGCCCCAGGCTAGCGGGGAACACCGGGGAGCTGTTTTTT
.,TRBJ1-2,.,TRBV6-5,CASSYTAALYGYTF,TGTGCCAGCAGTTACACGGCAGCTTTATATGGCTACACCTTC
.,TRBJ2-5,.,TRBV12-5,CASGSLVGAQETQYF,TGTGCTAGTGGTTCCCTGGTGGGGGCACAAGAGACCCAGTACTTC
.,TRBJ2-1,TRBD2,TRBV19,CASSTRLAGTSFSHNEQFF,TGTGCCAGTAGTACGCGACTAGCGGGAACAAGTTTCTCACACAATGAGCAGTTCTTC
.,TRBJ2-1,TRBD1,TRBV4-3,CASSQDGTGERNEQFF,TGCGCCAGCAGCCAAGATGGGACAGGGGAGCGCAATGAGCAGTTCTTC
.,TRBJ2-3,.,TRBV7-2,CASSLLGDLTDTQYF,TGTGCCAGCAGCTTATTGGGCGATCTCACAGATACGCAGTATTTT
.,TRBJ2-3,.,TRBV27,CASSPRTDTQYF,TGTGCCAGCAGTCCCCGCACAGATACGCAGTATTTT
once,TRBJ2-1,.,TRBV27,CASSSPGESSYNEQFF,TGTGCCAGCAGTTCTCCTGGGGAGAGCTCCTACAATGAGCAGTTCTTC
once,TRBJ1-3,.,TRBV13,CASSGIKNTIYF,TGTGCCAGCAGCGGGATAAAGAACACCATATATTTT
once,TRBJ2-5,.,TRBV2,CASHKTWRGKKSEETQYF,TGTGCCAGCCATAAAACATGGCGAGGAAAAAAATCGGAAGAGACCCAGTACTTC
.,TRBJ2-3,.,TRBV7-3,CASSRALVDTQYF,TGTGCCAGCAGCAGAGCCCTTGTAGATACGCAGTATTTT
.,TRBJ1-5,.,TRBV7-8,CASSLEGTNNQPQHF,TGTGCCAGCAGCTTAGAGGGGACAAACAATCAGCCCCAGCATTTT
.,TRBJ1-5,.,TRBV25-1,CASSVRDNQPQHF,TGTGCCAGCAGTGTGAGAGACAATCAGCCCCAGCATTTT
.,TRBJ1-4,.,TRBV28,CASSAPTGRNEKLFF,TGTGCCAGCAGTGCGCCGACAGGACGGAATGAAAAACTGTTTTTT
.,TRBJ1-2,.,TRBV28,CASSLYSVGPGYTF,TGTGCCAGCAGTTTATACAGCGTCGGGCCCGGCTACACCTTC
.,TRBJ2-5,TRBD2,TRBV5-1,CASSRVTSGKQETQYF,TGCGCCAGCAGTCGAGTTACAAGCGGGAAGCAAGAGACCCAGTACTTC
.,TRBJ1-5,.,TRBV7-8,CASSQDSGNQPQHF,TGTGCCAGCAGCCAAGACAGTGGCAATCAGCCCCAGCATTTT
.,TRBJ1-5,.,TRBV13,CASSLSRAGVISNQPQHF,TGTGCCAGCAGCTTGTCCAGGGCAGGGGTCATTAGCAATCAGCCCCAGCATTTT
.,TRBJ2-7,TRBD1,TRBV10-3,CAISGPWRTGDTYEQYF,TGTGCCATCAGTGGCCCTTGGAGGACAGGGGACACCTACGAGCAGTACTTC